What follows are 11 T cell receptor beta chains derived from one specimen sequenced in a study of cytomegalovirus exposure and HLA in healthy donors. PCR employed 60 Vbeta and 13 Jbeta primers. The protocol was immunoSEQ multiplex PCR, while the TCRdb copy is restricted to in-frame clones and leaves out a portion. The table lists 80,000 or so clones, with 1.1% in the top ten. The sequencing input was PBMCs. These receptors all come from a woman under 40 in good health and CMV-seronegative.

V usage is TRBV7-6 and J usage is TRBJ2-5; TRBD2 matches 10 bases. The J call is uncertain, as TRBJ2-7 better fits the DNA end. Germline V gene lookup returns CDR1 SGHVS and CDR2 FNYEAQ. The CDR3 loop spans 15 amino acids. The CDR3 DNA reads TGTGCCAGCAGCTCCCTAGCGGGAGAAAACTACGAGCAGTACTTC. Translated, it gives CASSSLAGENYEQYF.

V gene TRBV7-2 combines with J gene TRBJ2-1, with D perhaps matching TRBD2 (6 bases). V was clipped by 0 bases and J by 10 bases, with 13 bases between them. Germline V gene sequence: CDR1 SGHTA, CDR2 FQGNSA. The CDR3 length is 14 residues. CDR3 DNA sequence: TGTGCCAGCAGCTTAGCGGGGGGAGGAGAGGAGCAGTTCTTC. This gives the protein CASSLAGGGEEQFF.

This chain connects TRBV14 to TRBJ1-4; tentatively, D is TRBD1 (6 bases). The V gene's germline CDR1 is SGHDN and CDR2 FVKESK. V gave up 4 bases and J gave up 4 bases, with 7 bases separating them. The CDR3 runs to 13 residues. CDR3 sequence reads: CASSRTVNEKLFF. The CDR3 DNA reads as TGTGCCAGCAGCCGGACAGTTAATGAAAAACTGTTTTTT.

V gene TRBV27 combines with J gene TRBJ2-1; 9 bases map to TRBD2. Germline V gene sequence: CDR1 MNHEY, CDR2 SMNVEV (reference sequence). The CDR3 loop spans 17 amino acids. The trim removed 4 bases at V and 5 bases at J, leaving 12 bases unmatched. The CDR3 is CASSWSPKRGAHNEQFF. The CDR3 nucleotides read TGTGCCAGCAGTTGGAGCCCAAAGCGGGGGGCACACAATGAGCAGTTCTTC.

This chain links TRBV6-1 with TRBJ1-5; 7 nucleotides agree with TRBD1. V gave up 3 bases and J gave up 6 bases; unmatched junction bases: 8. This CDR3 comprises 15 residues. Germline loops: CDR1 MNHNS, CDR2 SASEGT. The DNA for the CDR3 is TGTGCCAGCAGTGACCGACAGGGAGGCCCTCAGCCCCAGCATTTT. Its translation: CASSDRQGGPQPQHF.

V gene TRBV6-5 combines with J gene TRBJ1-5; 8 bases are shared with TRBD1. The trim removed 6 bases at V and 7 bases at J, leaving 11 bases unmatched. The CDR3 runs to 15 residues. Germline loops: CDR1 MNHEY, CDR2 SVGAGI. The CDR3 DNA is TGTGCCAGCAGCACGGATGGCCGACAGGGGCAGCCCCAGCATTTT. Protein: CASSTDGRQGQPQHF.

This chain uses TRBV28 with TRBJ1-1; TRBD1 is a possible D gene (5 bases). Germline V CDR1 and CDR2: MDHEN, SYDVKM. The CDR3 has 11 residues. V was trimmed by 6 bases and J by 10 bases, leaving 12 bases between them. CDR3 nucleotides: TGTGCCAGCAGGCACAGGACAAGAGCTTTCTTT. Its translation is CASRHRTRAFF.

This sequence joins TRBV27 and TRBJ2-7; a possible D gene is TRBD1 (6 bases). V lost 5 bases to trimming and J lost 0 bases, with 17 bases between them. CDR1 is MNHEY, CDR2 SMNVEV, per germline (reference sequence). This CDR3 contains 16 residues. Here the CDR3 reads CASSPGHGVSSYEQYF. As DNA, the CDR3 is TGTGCCAGCAGTCCGGGACACGGGGTGAGCTCCTACGAGCAGTACTTC.

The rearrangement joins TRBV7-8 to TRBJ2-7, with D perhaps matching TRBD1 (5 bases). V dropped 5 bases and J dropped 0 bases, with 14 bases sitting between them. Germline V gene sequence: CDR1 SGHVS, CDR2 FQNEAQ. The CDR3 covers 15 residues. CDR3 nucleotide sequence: TGTGCCAGCAGCCAGTTGGAGACAGCCTCCTACGAGCAGTACTTC. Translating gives CASSQLETASYEQYF.

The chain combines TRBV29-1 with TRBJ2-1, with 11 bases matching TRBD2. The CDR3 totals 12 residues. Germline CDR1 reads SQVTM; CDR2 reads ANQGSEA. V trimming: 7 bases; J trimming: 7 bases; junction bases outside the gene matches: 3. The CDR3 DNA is TGCAGCGGACTAGCGGGACCAAATGAGCAGTTCTTC. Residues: CSGLAGPNEQFF.

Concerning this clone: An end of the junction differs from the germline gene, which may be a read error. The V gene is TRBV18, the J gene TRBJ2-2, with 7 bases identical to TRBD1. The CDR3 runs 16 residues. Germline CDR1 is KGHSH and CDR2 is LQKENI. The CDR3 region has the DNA TGTGCTAGCTCACAAACCCCGGCAGGGGGCACCGGGGAGCTGTTTTTT. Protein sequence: CASSQTPAGGTGELFF.